This passage covers 17 T cell receptor beta chains from one sample sequenced in a study of breast tumors, draining lymph nodes, adjacent tissues. TCRdb recomputed calls from the multiplex PCR reads with MiXCR, one row per CDR3 protein. This sample has fewer than 15,000 distinct CDR3 sequences, with roughly 60% found just once. Specimen: tumor-adjacent breast tissue. The receptors originated from a female donor with breast cancer. Some clones in this sample may be carry-over from other donors' samples.

This clonotype was seen more than once but under ten times. CDR3 region: CARVSRSSYEQYF. The CDR3 nucleotides are TGTGCTAGAGTTTCCAGGTCCTCCTACGAGCAGTACTTC. The rearrangement links TRBV7-8 to TRBJ2-7; D ambiguous. From germline, CDR1 is SGHVS and CDR2 FQNEAQ. This CDR3 comprises 13 residues.

The sample holds many counts of this clonotype. CDR3 sequence: CASSDRGTYYGYTF. In nucleotides, the CDR3 is TGTGCCAGCAGTGACCGGGGAACCTACTATGGCTACACCTTC. The chain employs TRBV25-1 and TRBJ1-2; D unresolved. The length of the CDR3 is 14 residues. V dropped 3 bases and J dropped 3 bases, with 11 bases sitting between them. Looked up from germline, CDR1 is MGHDK and CDR2 is SYGVNS.

This clonotype was recorded at least ten times. This could be a read error, since a much larger clone is one nucleotide away. The J gene is TRBJ2-3, the V gene TRBV7-9; 9 bases fit TRBD2. The CDR3 has 17 amino acids. The germline V gene encodes CDR1 SEHNR and CDR2 FQNEAQ (reference sequence). Written as DNA, the CDR3 is TGTGCCAGCCGCGGAGGGAGGTTAGCGGGAGCAATAGATCCGCAGTATTTT. Translated, it gives CASRGGRLAGAIDPQYF.

The CDR3 protein is CSAGRTGRDEQYF. CDR3 in DNA: TGCAGTGCGGGGAGGACAGGGAGGGACGAGCAGTACTTC. The chain couples TRBV20-1 to TRBJ2-7, with TRBD1 as a possible D gene (8 bases). Germline V lookup: CDR1 DFQATT, CDR2 SNEGSKA (reference sequence). This CDR3 is 13 amino acids long. V was shortened by 6 bases and J by 5 bases, with 17 bases between the two germline ends.

This chain uses TRBV15 with TRBJ2-5; 7 bases match TRBD2. The V gene end was trimmed by 0 bases and the J gene end by 5 bases; junction bases not matched to a gene: 6. The length of the CDR3 is 15 residues. Germline CDR1 is LNHNV and CDR2 is YYDKDF (reference sequence). CDR3 residues: CATSRDVGGLETQYF. CDR3 nucleotides: TGTGCCACCAGCAGAGATGTGGGGGGGTTGGAGACCCAGTACTTC.

CDR3 protein: CASSLARSQETQYF. The CDR3 coding sequence is TGTGCCAGCAGCTTAGCGCGCAGTCAAGAGACCCAGTACTTC. The chain combines TRBV11-1 with TRBJ2-5; D gene unclear. The CDR3 is 14 residues long. V dropped 0 bases and J dropped 2 bases, with 7 bases sitting between them. Germline CDR1 SGHAT, CDR2 FQDESV (reference sequence).

This chain connects TRBV5-1 to TRBJ2-2; no firm D call. There are 14 residues in the CDR3. The germline gives CDR1 SGHRS, CDR2 YFSETQ. V was cut by 0 bases and J by 5 bases, with 8 bases left in between. The CDR3 protein is CASSLGTATGELFF. For the CDR3, the DNA is TGCGCCAGCAGCTTGGGAACGGCTACCGGGGAGCTGTTTTTT.

The chain uses TRBV11-2 and TRBJ2-7; D is ambiguous. The CDR3 contains 14 residues. Germline V lookup: CDR1 SGHAT, CDR2 FQNNGV. V was cut by 4 bases and J by 0 bases, with 10 bases left in between. DNA for the CDR3: TGTGCCAGCAGCTACGGCTTTAGCTCCTACGAGCAGTACTTC. This translates into CASSYGFSSYEQYF. The full variable domain, rest sourced from reference TRBV11-2 and TRBJ2-7, is EAGVAQSPRYKIIEKRQSVAFWCNPISGHATLYWYQQILGQGPKLLIQFQNNGVVDDSQLPKDRFSAERLKGVDSTLKIQPAKLEDSAVYLCASSYGFSSYEQYFGPGTRLTVT.

CDR3 protein: CSVVGGSEEKLFF. CDR3 DNA: TGCAGCGTTGTCGGGGGATCCGAGGAAAAACTGTTTTTT. The rearrangement joins TRBV29-1 to TRBJ1-4; D perhaps matches TRBD1 (5 bases). Germline loops: CDR1 SQVTM, CDR2 ANQGSEA. Trimming cost V 4 bases and J 8 bases, with 14 bases left between them. The CDR3 has 13 residues.

V is TRBV7-9 and J is TRBJ2-2, with 14 bases aligning to TRBD2. V trimming: 6 bases; J trimming: 8 bases; junction bases outside the gene matches: 5. Germline V gene lookup returns CDR1 SEHNR and CDR2 FQNEAQ (reference sequence). The CDR3 contains 15 residues. CDR3 nucleotides: TGTGCCAGCAGGGGACTAGCGGGAGCATCGGGGGAGCTGTTTTTT. This codes for CASRGLAGASGELFF.

V gene TRBV4-2 combines with J gene TRBJ2-7, with D perhaps matching TRBD2 (5 bases). This CDR3 is 11 amino acids long. The germline V gene encodes CDR1 LGHNA and CDR2 YNFKEQ. Trimming removed 1 base from V and 9 bases from J, with 7 bases in between. This chain's CDR3 is CASSQAGWQYF. The CDR3 region has the DNA TGTGCCAGCAGCCAAGCGGGGTGGCAGTACTTC.

Points on this clonotype: A read error may explain this, as a much larger clone is one base away. A read error is likely, as this CDR3 ends without the conserved phenylalanine or tryptophan. This chain joins TRBV20-1 and TRBJ1-1; D is ambiguous. Germline V gene data show CDR1 as DFQATT and CDR2 as SNEGSKA (reference sequence). The CDR3 is 11 amino acids. Trimming removed 7 bases from V and 1 base from J, with 7 bases in between. The CDR3 region is CSEAGNTEAFL. The CDR3 bases are TGCAGTGAGGCAGGGAACACTGAAGCTTTCCTT.

This chain connects TRBV7-9 to TRBJ1-4; 8 positions match TRBD1. The CDR3 runs 16 residues. Per germline, CDR1 SEHNR and CDR2 FQNEAQ (reference sequence). Unmatched junction bases numbered 12, after V lost 5 bases and J lost 7 bases. The CDR3 spells CASSPGQVAEGEKLFF. CDR3 in DNA: TGTGCCAGCAGCCCGGGACAGGTGGCGGAGGGTGAAAAACTGTTTTTT.

In DNA form, the CDR3 reads TGTGCCAGCAGGGGTCGCGGGAGGCAGCCCCAGCATTTT. Its protein is CASRGRGRQPQHF. The chain employs TRBV6-6 and TRBJ1-5, with unresolved D. The CDR3 sequence is 13 residues long. Germline CDR1 is MNHNY and CDR2 is SVGAGI (reference sequence). Trimming stripped 6 bases from V and 7 bases from J, with 13 bases between.

The genes are TRBV7-2 and TRBJ2-7; D may be TRBD1 (6 bases). CDR3 length equals 16 residues. The V end lost 4 bases, the J end lost 1 base, and 17 bases lay between the germline ends. Germline lookup yields CDR1 SGHTA and CDR2 FQGNSA. CDR3: CASSYYFTGMSYEQYF. As DNA, the CDR3 is TGTGCCAGCAGCTACTACTTTACAGGGATGTCCTACGAGCAGTACTTC. The variable domain in full, with the rest retrieved from reference TRBV7-2 and TRBJ2-7, is GAGVSQSPSNKVTEKGKDVELRCDPISGHTALYWYRQSLGQGLEFLIYFQGNSAPDKSGLPSDRFSAERTGGSVSTLTIQRTQQEDSAVYLCASSYYFTGMSYEQYFGPGTRLTVT.

V and J are TRBV5-4 and TRBJ1-2, with D possibly being TRBD1 (5 bases). The V gene's germline CDR1 is SGHNT and CDR2 YYREEE (reference sequence). The germline V and J ends were trimmed by 3 bases and 5 bases, with 17 bases remaining between them. The CDR3 loop spans 15 amino acids. The CDR3, as DNA: TGTGCCAGCAGCTCCCGGGACCCCCGGAAATATGGCTACACCTTC. It specifies CASSSRDPRKYGYTF.

The rearrangement joins TRBV9 to TRBJ2-1, with D possibly matching TRBD1 (6 bases). CDR1 and CDR2 (germline): SGDLS, YYNGEE. The V gene lost 4 bases and the J gene lost 3 bases, with 14 bases spanning the gap. The CDR3 has 15 residues. CDR3 loop: CASSPRDTVYNEQFF. CDR3 coding DNA: TGTGCCAGCAGCCCCCGGGACACAGTCTACAATGAGCAGTTCTTC.